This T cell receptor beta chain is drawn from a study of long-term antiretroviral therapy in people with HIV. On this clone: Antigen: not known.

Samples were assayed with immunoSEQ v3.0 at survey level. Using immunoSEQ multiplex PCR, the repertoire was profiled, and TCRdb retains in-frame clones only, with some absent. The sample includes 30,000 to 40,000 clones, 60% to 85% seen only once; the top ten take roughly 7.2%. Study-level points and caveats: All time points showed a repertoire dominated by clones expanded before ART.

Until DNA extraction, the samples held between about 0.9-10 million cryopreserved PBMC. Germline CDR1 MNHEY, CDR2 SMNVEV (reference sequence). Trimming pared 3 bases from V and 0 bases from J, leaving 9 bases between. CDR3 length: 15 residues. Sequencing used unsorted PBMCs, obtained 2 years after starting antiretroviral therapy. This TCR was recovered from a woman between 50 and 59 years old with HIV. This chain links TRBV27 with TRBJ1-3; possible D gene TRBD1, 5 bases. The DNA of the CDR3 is TGTGCCAGCAGTTTCCGCGGGGCCTCTGGAAACACCATATATTTT. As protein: CASSFRGASGNTIYF.